The present T cell receptor (beta chain) was sequenced within a study of cytomegalovirus exposure and HLA in healthy donors. The V gene's germline CDR1 is MNHEY and CDR2 SMNVEV (reference sequence). The V gene lost 5 bases and the J gene lost 6 bases, with 11 bases spanning the gap. The CDR3 extends over 13 amino acids. TCRdb's table, derived via immunoSEQ multiplex PCR, lists solely in-frame clones and lacks some. The table has approximately 220,000 clones, approximately 88% seen once; the top ten hold about 14%. What was sequenced was PBMCs. This TCR derives from a woman aged 25 to 39 in good health and CMV-seropositive. The V and J genes are TRBV27 and TRBJ1-5; no clear D. CDR3 loop: CASSQAEGQPQHF. CDR3 DNA: TGTGCCAGCAGTCAAGCAGAGGGTCAGCCCCAGCATTTT.